The 2 T cell receptor beta chains below all came from one sample that was sequenced in a study of shared clonotypes between healthy human individuals. Generated by immunoSEQ multiplex PCR, the TCRdb table keeps only in-frame clones and is missing some. The sample has around 750,000 clones, about 74% seen once. Sample: memory CD4+ T cells sorted from blood. Subset here: CD45RA-negative fraction. The source is a woman aged 30 to 39 in good health.

This clone was seen only once. The chain links TRBV28 to TRBJ2-7; 9 bases agree with TRBD2. In germline, CDR1 is MDHEN, CDR2 SYDVKM. The V segment lost 6 bases and the J segment 5 bases; nucleotides outside the gene matches: 14. This CDR3 comprises 16 residues. CDR3 sequence reads: CASSHGRGRVTDEQYF. The CDR3 DNA follows: TGTGCCAGCAGCCACGGCCGCGGGAGGGTAACGGACGAGCAGTACTTC.

This clone has more than one count but fewer than ten. J is TRBJ1-2 and V is TRBV18; D unresolved. The CDR3 spans 16 residues. The germline gives CDR1 KGHSH, CDR2 LQKENI. Trimming took off 0 bases at V and 3 bases at J, with 14 bases between the two ends. CDR3 sequence: CASSPPSTGPDYGYTF. In DNA, the CDR3 is TGTGCCAGCTCACCACCGTCTACGGGTCCGGACTATGGCTACACCTTC.